The 4 T cell receptor beta chains presented below share a single source sample, sequenced in a study of response to subunit inactivated influenza vaccine (dated 2018 in TCRdb). Receptor libraries were prepared by RT-PCR. Sequencing took place on an Illumina HiSeq 2500. TCRdb itself trimmed the public reads at Q25 with fastp, ran MiXCR and retained productive beta chains. Duplicate CDR3 protein sequences are folded into a single record with the most common DNA and genes. The sample table lists around 650,000 distinct CDR3 sequences, about 15% of them with a count of one. The top ten clones comprise 11% of the sample. The sample here was PBMCs from blood, taken approximately 12 days after vaccination. The receptor source for this set is a man aged 45-60 years who received an inactivated influenza vaccine. Donor details come from another sample of the same person, matched by shared clones.

This clonotype was observed a few times. The J gene is TRBJ2-7, the V gene TRBV7-8, with a possible D match to TRBD1 (6 bases). This CDR3 comprises 17 residues. Germline CDR1 and CDR2: SGHVS and FQNEAQ. Trimming left V 0 bases short and J 1 base short, with 16 bases between. CDR3 DNA sequence: TGTGCCAGCAGCTTAGCACGTGGTACAGGGCTTTCCTACGAGCAGTACTTC. As protein: CASSLARGTGLSYEQYF.

The rearrangement joins TRBV2 to TRBJ2-4, with 7 nucleotides matching TRBD1. The CDR3 has 13 residues. Unmatched junction bases numbered 3, after V lost 6 bases and J lost 4 bases. Germline-derived CDR1 and CDR2 are SNHLY and FYNNEI. CDR3 amino acids: CASRTGAKNIQYF. The CDR3 DNA reads as TGTGCCAGCAGAACAGGGGCAAAAAACATTCAGTACTTC.

The chain employs TRBV5-8 and TRBJ2-5; D ambiguous. Germline V CDR1 and CDR2: SGHTS, YDEGEE. The V end lost 1 base, the J end lost 4 bases, and 8 bases lay between the germline ends. The CDR3 has 13 residues. The CDR3 loop is CASSLLVPETQYF. CDR3 nucleotides: TGTGCCAGCAGCTTGTTGGTGCCAGAGACCCAGTACTTC.

The V call is TRBV24-1, the J call TRBJ2-1; TRBD2 matches at 8 bases. This CDR3 is built from 15 residues. J gave up 4 bases and V 3 bases, and 4 bases lay outside the gene matches. Germline CDR1 KGHDR, CDR2 SFDVKD. The DNA for the CDR3 is TGTGCCACCAGTGATATGCGGGGGGCATACAATGAGCAGTTCTTC. It encodes CATSDMRGAYNEQFF.